These T cell receptor beta chains were read from a single sample in a study of blood T cell repertoires in COVID-19. Measured with immunoSEQ multiplex PCR; TCRdb has only the in-frame clones, and not every one. The sample yields 100,000 or so clones, approximately 86% seen once. The sequencing sample was made of peripheral blood. Receptors originate from a man between 50 and 59 years old with active or convalescent COVID-19. Each CDR3 is given with its conserved first and last residue. The order of the fields is J gene, V gene, clone size, D gene, CDR3 DNA, CDR3 protein. The D gene is left open where the match is weak. Size tells how often a clone was seen (once, few, many) or the class of an expanded clone, and some rows leave it out.

TRBJ2-7	TRBV5-1	-	TRBD1	TGCGCCAGCAGCGAGGACAGGGTTTCCTACGAGCAGTACTTC	CASSEDRVSYEQYF
TRBJ1-2	TRBV5-1	-	-	TGCGCCAGCAGCTTGCAGGGTTCCGGGTATGGCTACACCTTC	CASSLQGSGYGYTF
TRBJ2-5	TRBV7-9	-	TRBD1	TGTGCCAGCAGCAAAAAACTCGACAGGGACCAAGAGACCCAGTACTTC	CASSKKLDRDQETQYF
TRBJ2-2	TRBV10-3	-	TRBD1	TGTGCCATCCGACAGGGGGCTAGCACCGGGGAGCTGTTTTTT	CAIRQGASTGELFF
TRBJ1-2	TRBV28	-	-	TGTGCCAGCAGCCGGGGAGACTATGGCTACACCTTC	CASSRGDYGYTF
TRBJ1-2	TRBV5-8	-	-	TGTGCCAGCAGACGGACACGCGTCTATGGCTACACCTTC	CASRRTRVYGYTF
TRBJ1-2	TRBV2	-	-	TGTGCCAGCAGAGCGGACAGTTCCTATGGCTACACCTTC	CASRADSSYGYTF
TRBJ2-7	TRBV5-1	-	TRBD1	TGCGCCAGCAGCTTGCGGACAGGGCCGAGTCACGAGCAGTACTTC	CASSLRTGPSHEQYF
TRBJ1-2	TRBV6-1	-	-	TGTGCCAGCAGTGAAGATGGGCTTAGGGGCTACACCTTC	CASSEDGLRGYTF
TRBJ2-3	TRBV10-3	-	TRBD2	TGTGCCATCGGGGCGGGGGGGAGCACAGATACGCAGTATTTT	CAIGAGGSTDTQYF
TRBJ1-1	TRBV3-1/TRBV3-2	-	-	TGTGCCAGCAGCCAGGCAGGGAACGCTTTCTTT	CASSQAGNAFF
TRBJ1-6	TRBV19	-	-	TGTGCCAGCACCCGGCGGTCCTATAATTCACCCCTCCACTTT	CASTRRSYNSPLHF
TRBJ2-7	TRBV20-1	-	-	TGCAGTGCTAGTGACAGCTCCTACGAGCAGTACTTC	CSASDSSYEQYF
TRBJ1-4	TRBV6-6	-	-	TGTGCCAGCAGGTGGGCTACGGGATCTAATGAAAAACTGTTTTTT	CASRWATGSNEKLFF
TRBJ1-5	TRBV6-5	-	TRBD1	TGTGCCAGCAGAGGACAGGGCTACAATCAGCCCCAGCATTTT	CASRGQGYNQPQHF
TRBJ1-2	TRBV7-2	-	-	TGTGCCAGCAGCCTGCGGCGGACTCAGGATGGCTACACCTTC	CASSLRRTQDGYTF
TRBJ2-5	TRBV3-1/TRBV3-2	-	TRBD2	TGTGCCAGCAGCCAAGGTAGCGGGGGGTTGGAGACCCAGTACTTC	CASSQGSGGLETQYF
TRBJ1-5	TRBV2	-	TRBD1	TGTGCCAGCCACAGGGGGAATAGCAATCAGCCCCAGCATTTT	CASHRGNSNQPQHF
TRBJ2-5	TRBV5-1	-	TRBD1	TGCGCCAGCAGCTTGGCCAGTTCAGGACAGGGAGAGACCCAGTACTTC	CASSLASSGQGETQYF
TRBJ1-2	TRBV7-2	-	-	TGTGCCAGCAGCTCAGCATCGGGGGTGAACTATGGCTACACCTTC	CASSSASGVNYGYTF
TRBJ2-5	TRBV15	-	TRBD2	TGTGCCACCAGCAGACCCCGGGGGCGGGGGGGTCCAGAGACCCAGTACTTC	CATSRPRGRGGPETQYF
TRBJ2-7	TRBV28	-	TRBD1	TGTGCCAGCAGTGAGGGACAGGGTACGATCTACGAGCAGTACTTC	CASSEGQGTIYEQYF
TRBJ2-4	TRBV18	-	-	TGTGCCAGCTCACCACCGTTGCAGGGAGGTAAAAACATTCAGTACTTC	CASSPPLQGGKNIQYF
TRBJ2-3	TRBV6-4	-	-	TGTGCCAGCAGTTTCTCCCAGGAAGGGGCAGATACGCAGTATTTT	CASSFSQEGADTQYF
TRBJ2-5	TRBV19	-	TRBD2	TGTGCCAGTAGTACAATAGCGGGGGGGCCGGAGACCCAGTACTTC	CASSTIAGGPETQYF
TRBJ2-1	TRBV28	-	TRBD1	TGTGCCAGCAGTTTACCCCGGGACAGGGGCAACGGCTACAATGAGCAGTTCTTC	CASSLPRDRGNGYNEQFF
TRBJ2-1	TRBV24-1	-	TRBD2	TGTGCCACCAGTGATTTGCTAACTAGCGGGGAGGATGAGCAGTTCTTC	CATSDLLTSGEDEQFF
TRBJ2-3	TRBV5-1	-	-	TGCGCCAGCAGATCGACAGATACGCAGTATTTT	CASRSTDTQYF
TRBJ1-6	TRBV25-1	-	-	TGTGCCAGCCGAAGGCAGGAAAATTCACCCCTCCACTTT	CASRRQENSPLHF
TRBJ2-2	TRBV5-6	-	-	TGTGCCAGCAGCACGTACAGGTTTAACACCGGGGAGCTGTTTTTT	CASSTYRFNTGELFF
TRBJ1-3	TRBV27	-	-	TGTGCCAGCAGTGGACAGCACTCTGGAAACACCATATATTTT	CASSGQHSGNTIYF
TRBJ1-5	TRBV12-3/TRBV12-4	-	-	TGTGCCAGCACAGGGGTTGCGGAGCCCCAGCATTTT	CASTGVAEPQHF
TRBJ1-1	TRBV30	-	-	TGTGCCTGGAGTGGAGCGGCTATGAACACTGAAGCTTTCTTT	CAWSGAAMNTEAFF
TRBJ2-1	TRBV7-9	once	-	TGTGCCAGCAGCTTCATGGCAGGGGCACATGAGCAGTTCTTC	CASSFMAGAHEQFF